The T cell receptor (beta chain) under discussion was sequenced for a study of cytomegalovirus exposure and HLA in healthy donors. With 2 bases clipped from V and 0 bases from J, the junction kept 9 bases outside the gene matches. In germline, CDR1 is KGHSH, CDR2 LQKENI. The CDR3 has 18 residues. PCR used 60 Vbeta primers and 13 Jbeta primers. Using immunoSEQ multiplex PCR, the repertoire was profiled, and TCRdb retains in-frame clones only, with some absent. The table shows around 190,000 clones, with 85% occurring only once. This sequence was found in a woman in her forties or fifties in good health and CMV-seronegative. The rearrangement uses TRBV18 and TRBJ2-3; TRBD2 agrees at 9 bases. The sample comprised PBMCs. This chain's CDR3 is CASSPGSGSIYSTDTQYF. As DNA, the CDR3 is TGTGCCAGCTCACCAGGTAGCGGGAGTATCTACAGCACAGATACGCAGTATTTT.